The T cell receptor beta chain described here comes from a study of CD8 T cells in Susac syndrome. Study details: Patients with Susac syndrome who were sequenced included five or six with active disease and eight in remission.

The length of the CDR3 is 13 residues. Germline CDR1 is KGHSH and CDR2 is LQKENI. The germline V and J ends were trimmed by 1 base and 5 bases, with 9 bases remaining between them. Definite or probable Susac syndrome was diagnosed using recently defined diagnostic criteria. In contrast to the negatively isolated CD8+ and CD4+ T cells, TEMRA cells were FACS-enriched. An amount of RNA that ranged from roughly 0.5 to 1 ug was reverse transcribed with random hexamers. One entry per CDR3 protein results from TCRdb running MiXCR on the immunoSEQ multiplex PCR reads. The table lists more than 85,000 distinct CDR3 sequences, over 90% of them singletons.

The sequence was obtained from a human donor with Susac syndrome. The material sequenced was CD4+ T cells from PBMCs. The V and J genes are TRBV18 and TRBJ2-7; D is perhaps TRBD1 or TRBD2 (5 bases each). CDR3 sequence (DNA): TGTGCCAGCTCACCACTCGGGGCAAACGAGCAGTACTTC. This translates into CASSPLGANEQYF.